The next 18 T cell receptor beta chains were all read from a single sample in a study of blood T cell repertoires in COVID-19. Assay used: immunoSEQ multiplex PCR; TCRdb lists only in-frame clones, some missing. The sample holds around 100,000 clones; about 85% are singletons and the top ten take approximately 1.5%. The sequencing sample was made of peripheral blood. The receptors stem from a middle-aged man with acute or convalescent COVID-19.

The chain's CDR3 is CASSPGIAGSTDTQYF. CDR3 nucleotide sequence: TGTGCCAGCTCACCAGGAATAGCGGGTAGCACAGATACGCAGTATTTT. This chain connects TRBV18 to TRBJ2-3, with 7 bases matching TRBD2. CDR3 size: 16 residues. Germline values: CDR1 KGHSH, CDR2 LQKENI. The J segment lost 0 bases and the V segment lost 2 bases, leaving 5 bases of the junction unmatched.

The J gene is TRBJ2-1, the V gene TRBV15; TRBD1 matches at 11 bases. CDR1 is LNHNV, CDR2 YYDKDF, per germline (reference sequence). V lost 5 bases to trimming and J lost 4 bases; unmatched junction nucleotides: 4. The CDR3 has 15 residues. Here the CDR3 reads CATSRDRGTYNEQFF. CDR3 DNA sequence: TGTGCCACCAGCCGGGACAGGGGGACTTACAATGAGCAGTTCTTC.

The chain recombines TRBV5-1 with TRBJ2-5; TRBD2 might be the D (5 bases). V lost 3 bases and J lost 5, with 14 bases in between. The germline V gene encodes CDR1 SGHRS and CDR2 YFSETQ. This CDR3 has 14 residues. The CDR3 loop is CASSSFLAAETQYF. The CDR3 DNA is TGCGCCAGCAGCTCCTTCCTAGCCGCGGAGACCCAGTACTTC.

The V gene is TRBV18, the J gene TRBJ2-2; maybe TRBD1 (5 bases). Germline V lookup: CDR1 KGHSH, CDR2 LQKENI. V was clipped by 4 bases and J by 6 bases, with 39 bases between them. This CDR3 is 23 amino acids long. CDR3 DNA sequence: TGTGCCAGCTCACTACCGCCTTCGAAGGGGCATCGCGTAGTTGAGTTTCCTGCCGGGGAGCTGTTTTTT. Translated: CASSLPPSKGHRVVEFPAGELFF.

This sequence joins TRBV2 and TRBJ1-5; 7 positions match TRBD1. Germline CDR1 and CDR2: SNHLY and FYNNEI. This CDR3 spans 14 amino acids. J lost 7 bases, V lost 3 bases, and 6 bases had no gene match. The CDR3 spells CASSDRGSWQPQHF. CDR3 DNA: TGTGCCAGCAGTGACAGGGGGTCATGGCAGCCCCAGCATTTT.

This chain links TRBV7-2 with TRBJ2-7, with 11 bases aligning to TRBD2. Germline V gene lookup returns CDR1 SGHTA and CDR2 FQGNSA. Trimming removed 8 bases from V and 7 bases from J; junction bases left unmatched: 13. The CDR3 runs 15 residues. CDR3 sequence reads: CASSLVAGGTREQYF. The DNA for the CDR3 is TGTGCCAGCTCTCTCGTAGCGGGGGGGACTAGGGAGCAGTACTTC. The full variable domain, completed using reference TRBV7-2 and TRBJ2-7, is GAGVSQSPSNKVTEKGKDVELRCDPISGHTALYWYRQSLGQGLEFLIYFQGNSAPDKSGLPSDRFSAERTGGSVSTLTIQRTQQEDSAVYLCASSLVAGGTREQYFGPGTRLTVT.

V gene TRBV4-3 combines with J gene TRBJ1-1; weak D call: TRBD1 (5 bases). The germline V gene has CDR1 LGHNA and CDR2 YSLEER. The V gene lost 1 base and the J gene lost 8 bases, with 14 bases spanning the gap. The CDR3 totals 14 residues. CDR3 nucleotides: TGCGCCAGCAGCCAAGTTGGGGGGTCCAACGAAGCTTTCTTT. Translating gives CASSQVGGSNEAFF.

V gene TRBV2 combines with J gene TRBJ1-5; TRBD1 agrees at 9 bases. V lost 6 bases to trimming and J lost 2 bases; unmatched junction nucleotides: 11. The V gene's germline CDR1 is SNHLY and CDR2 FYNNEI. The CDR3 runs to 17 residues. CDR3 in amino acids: CASSGDRAWLGNQPQHF. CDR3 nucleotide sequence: TGTGCCAGCAGCGGGGACAGGGCCTGGTTAGGCAATCAGCCCCAGCATTTT.

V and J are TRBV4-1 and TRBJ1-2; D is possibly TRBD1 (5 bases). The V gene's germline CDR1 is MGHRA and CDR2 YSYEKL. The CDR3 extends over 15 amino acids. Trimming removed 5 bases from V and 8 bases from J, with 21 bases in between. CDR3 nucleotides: TGCGCCAGCAGCTTGACAGCTGGGGGGAATAGAGGCTACACCTTC. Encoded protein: CASSLTAGGNRGYTF.

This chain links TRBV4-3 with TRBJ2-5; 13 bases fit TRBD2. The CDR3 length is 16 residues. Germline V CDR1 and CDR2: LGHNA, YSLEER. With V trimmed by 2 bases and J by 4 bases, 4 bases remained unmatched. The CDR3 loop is CASSQHRLAGGETQYF. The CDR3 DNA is TGCGCCAGCAGCCAACATAGACTAGCGGGGGGAGAGACCCAGTACTTC.

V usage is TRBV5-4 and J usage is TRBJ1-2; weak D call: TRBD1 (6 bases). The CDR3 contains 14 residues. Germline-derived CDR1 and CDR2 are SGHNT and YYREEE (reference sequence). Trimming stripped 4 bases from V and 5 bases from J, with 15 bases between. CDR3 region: CASSQGTRTYGYTF. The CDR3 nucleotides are TGTGCCAGCAGCCAAGGGACAAGGACATATGGCTACACCTTC. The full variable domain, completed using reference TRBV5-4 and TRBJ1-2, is ETGVTQSPTHLIKTRGQQVTLRCSSQSGHNTVSWYQQALGQGPQFIFQYYREEENGRGNFPPRFSGLQFPNYSSELNVNALELDDSALYLCASSQGTRTYGYTFGSGTRLTVV.

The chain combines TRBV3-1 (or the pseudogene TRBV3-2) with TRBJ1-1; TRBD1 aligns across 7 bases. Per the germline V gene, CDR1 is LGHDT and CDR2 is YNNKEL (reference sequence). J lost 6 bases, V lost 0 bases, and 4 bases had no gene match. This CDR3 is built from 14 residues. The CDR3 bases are TGTGCCAGCAGCCAAGACAGGGGGATCCCTGAAGCTTTCTTT. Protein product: CASSQDRGIPEAFF.

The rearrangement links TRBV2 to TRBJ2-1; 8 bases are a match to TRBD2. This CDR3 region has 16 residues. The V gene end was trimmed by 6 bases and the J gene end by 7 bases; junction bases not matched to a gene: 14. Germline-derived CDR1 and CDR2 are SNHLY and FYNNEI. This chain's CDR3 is CASRAGTSALGNEQFF. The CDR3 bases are TGTGCCAGCAGAGCAGGGACTAGTGCCCTCGGGAATGAGCAGTTCTTC. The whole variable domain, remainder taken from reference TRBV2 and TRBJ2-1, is EPEVTQTPSHQVTQMGQEVILRCVPISNHLYFYWYRQILGQKVEFLVSFYNNEISEKSEIFDDQFSVERPDGSNFTLKIRSTKLEDSAMYFCASRAGTSALGNEQFFGPGTRLTVL.

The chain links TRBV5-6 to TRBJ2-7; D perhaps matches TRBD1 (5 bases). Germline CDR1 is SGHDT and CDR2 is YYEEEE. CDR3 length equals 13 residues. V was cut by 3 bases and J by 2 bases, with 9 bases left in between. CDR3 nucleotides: TGTGCCAGCAGCTCCCCCAGGGCCTACGAGCAGTACTTC. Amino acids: CASSSPRAYEQYF.

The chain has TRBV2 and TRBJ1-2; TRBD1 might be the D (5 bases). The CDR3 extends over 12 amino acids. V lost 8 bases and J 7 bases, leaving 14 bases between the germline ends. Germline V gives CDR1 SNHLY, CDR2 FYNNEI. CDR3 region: CASPGRGAGYTF. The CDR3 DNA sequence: TGTGCCAGCCCCGGGAGAGGGGCTGGCTACACCTTC. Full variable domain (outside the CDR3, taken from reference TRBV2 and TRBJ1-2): EPEVTQTPSHQVTQMGQEVILRCVPISNHLYFYWYRQILGQKVEFLVSFYNNEISEKSEIFDDQFSVERPDGSNFTLKIRSTKLEDSAMYFCASPGRGAGYTFGSGTRLTVV.

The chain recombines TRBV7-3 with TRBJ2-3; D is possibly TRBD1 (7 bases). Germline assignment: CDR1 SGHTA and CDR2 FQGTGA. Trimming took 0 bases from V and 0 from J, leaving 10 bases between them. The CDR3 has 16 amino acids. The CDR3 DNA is TGTGCCAGCAGCTTAACCAGGGGGGCTAGCACAGATACGCAGTATTTT. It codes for CASSLTRGASTDTQYF.

The CDR3 loop is CASSQSRETQYF. The CDR3 coding sequence is TGTGCCAGCAGCCAATCGAGAGAGACCCAGTACTTC. The chain uses TRBV16 and TRBJ2-5; D ambiguous. CDR1 is KGHSY, CDR2 FQNENV, per germline. This CDR3 spans 12 amino acids. Trimming left V 0 bases short and J 4 bases short, with 3 bases between.

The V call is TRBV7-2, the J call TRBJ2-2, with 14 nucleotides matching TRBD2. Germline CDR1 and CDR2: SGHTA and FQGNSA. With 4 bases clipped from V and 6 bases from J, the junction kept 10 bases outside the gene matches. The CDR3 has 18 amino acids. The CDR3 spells CASSSSGLAGGRAGELFF. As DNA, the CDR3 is TGTGCCAGCAGCTCCTCAGGACTAGCGGGAGGAAGGGCCGGGGAGCTGTTTTTT.